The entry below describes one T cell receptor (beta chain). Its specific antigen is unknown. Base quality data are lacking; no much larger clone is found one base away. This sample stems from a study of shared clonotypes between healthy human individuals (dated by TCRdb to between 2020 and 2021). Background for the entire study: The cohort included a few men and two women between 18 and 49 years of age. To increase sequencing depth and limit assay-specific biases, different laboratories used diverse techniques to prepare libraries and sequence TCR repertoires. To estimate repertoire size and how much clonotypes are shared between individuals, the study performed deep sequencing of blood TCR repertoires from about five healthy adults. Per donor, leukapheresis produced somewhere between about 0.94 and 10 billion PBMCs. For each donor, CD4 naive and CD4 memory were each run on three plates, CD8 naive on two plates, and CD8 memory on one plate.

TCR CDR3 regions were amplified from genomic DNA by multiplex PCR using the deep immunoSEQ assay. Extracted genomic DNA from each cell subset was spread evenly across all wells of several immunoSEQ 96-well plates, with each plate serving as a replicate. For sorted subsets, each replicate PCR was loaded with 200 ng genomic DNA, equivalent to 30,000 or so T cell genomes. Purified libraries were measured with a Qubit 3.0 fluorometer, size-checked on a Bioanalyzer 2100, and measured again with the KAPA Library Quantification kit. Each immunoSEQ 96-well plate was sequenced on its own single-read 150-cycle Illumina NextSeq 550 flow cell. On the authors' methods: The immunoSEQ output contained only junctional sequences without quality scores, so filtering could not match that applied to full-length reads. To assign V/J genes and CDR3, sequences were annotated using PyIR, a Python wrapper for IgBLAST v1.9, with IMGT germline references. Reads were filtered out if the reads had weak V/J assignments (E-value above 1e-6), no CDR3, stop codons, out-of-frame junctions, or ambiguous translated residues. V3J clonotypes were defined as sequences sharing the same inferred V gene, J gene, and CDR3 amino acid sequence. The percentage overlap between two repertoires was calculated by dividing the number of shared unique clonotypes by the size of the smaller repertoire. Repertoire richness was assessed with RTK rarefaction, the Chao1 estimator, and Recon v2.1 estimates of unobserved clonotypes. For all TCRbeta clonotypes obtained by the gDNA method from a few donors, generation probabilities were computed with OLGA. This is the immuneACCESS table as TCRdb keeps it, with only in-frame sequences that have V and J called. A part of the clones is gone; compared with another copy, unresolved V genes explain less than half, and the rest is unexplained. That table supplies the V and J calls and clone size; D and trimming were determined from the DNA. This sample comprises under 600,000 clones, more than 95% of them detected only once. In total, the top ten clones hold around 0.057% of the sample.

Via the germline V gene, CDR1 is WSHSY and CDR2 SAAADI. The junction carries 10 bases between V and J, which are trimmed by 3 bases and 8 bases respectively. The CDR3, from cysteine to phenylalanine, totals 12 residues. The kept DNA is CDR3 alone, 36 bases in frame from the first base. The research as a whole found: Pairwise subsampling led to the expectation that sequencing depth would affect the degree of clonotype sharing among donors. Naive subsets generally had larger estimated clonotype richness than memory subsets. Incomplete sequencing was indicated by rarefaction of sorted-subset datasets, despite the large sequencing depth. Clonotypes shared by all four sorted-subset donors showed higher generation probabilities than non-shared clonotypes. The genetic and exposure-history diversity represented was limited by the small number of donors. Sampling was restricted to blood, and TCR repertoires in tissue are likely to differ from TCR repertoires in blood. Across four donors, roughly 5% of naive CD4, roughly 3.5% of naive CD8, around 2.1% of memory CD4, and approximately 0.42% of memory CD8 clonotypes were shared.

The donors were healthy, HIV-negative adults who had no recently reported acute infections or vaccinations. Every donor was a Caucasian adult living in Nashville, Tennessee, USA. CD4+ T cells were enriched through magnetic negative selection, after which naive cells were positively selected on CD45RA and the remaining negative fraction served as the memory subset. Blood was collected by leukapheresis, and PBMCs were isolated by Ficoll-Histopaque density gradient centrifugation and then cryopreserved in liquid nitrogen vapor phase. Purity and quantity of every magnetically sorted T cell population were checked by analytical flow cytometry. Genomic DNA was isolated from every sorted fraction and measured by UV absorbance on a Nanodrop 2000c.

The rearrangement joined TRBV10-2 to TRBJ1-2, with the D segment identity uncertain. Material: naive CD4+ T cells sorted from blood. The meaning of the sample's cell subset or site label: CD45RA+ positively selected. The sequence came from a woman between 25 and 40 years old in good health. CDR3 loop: CASSDQGSGYTF. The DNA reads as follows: TGCGCCAGCAGTGATCAAGGATCCGGCTACACCTTC.